A selection of T cell receptor beta chains follows, all from one sample in a study of cytomegalovirus exposure and HLA in healthy donors. Using immunoSEQ multiplex PCR, the repertoire was profiled, and TCRdb retains in-frame clones only, with some absent. This table holds around 110,000 clones, approximately 80% found once. Specimen: PBMCs. These receptors were taken from a man in his fifties or sixties in good health and CMV-seronegative. CDR3s leave out the opening cysteine and the closing phenylalanine or tryptophan.

V gene: TRBV27
J gene: TRBJ2-7
CDR3 protein: ASSSLGTGSSYEQY

V gene: TRBV6-5
J gene: TRBJ2-3
CDR3 protein: ASRGRRSTDTQY

V gene: TRBV10-3
J gene: TRBJ2-1
CDR3 protein: AISELAEQF

V gene: TRBV7-7
J gene: TRBJ2-3
CDR3 protein: ASSLAPGQGPDTQY

V gene: TRBV6-1
J gene: TRBJ1-5
CDR3 protein: ASSDPFRQGSNQPQH

V gene: TRBV5-4
J gene: TRBJ2-1
CDR3 protein: ASSLPFVSYNEQF

V gene: TRBV28
J gene: TRBJ1-2
CDR3 protein: ASTFRGDYGYT

V gene: TRBV2
J gene: TRBJ1-2
CDR3 protein: ASSEAIGGGYT

V gene: TRBV2
J gene: TRBJ1-1
CDR3 protein: ASSGRVNTEAF

V gene: TRBV7-6
J gene: TRBJ2-7
CDR3 protein: ASSLDGVQATLF

V gene: TRBV29-1
J gene: TRBJ2-2
CDR3 protein: SALAGGGTGELF

V gene: TRBV18
J gene: TRBJ1-1
CDR3 protein: ASSPTQGGNTEAF

V gene: TRBV29-1
J gene: TRBJ2-7
CDR3 protein: SVEADSSYEQY

V gene: TRBV7-9
J gene: TRBJ1-2
CDR3 protein: ASSLSDRDSSGYT

V gene: TRBV6-5
J gene: TRBJ2-7
CDR3 protein: ASSLGTSGPYEQY

V gene: TRBV6-5
J gene: TRBJ2-1
CDR3 protein: ASSHPRGNEQF

V gene: TRBV4-3
J gene: TRBJ1-6
CDR3 protein: ASSQDPSGRGAAPLH

V gene: TRBV7-9
J gene: TRBJ1-3
CDR3 protein: ASSLVDSRGTIY

V gene: TRBV2
J gene: TRBJ2-2
CDR3 protein: ASSRAGELF

V gene: TRBV10-3
J gene: TRBJ1-1
CDR3 protein: AIMGQGNTEAF

V gene: TRBV19
J gene: TRBJ2-2
CDR3 protein: ASKDRPDTGELF

V gene: TRBV6-1
J gene: TRBJ1-5
CDR3 protein: ASSAGTGLWSNQPQH

V gene: TRBV6-1
J gene: TRBJ1-5
CDR3 protein: ASDRQGANQPQH

V gene: TRBV5-1
J gene: TRBJ2-3
CDR3 protein: ASSSGQGRTDTQY

V gene: TRBV5-6
J gene: TRBJ1-5
CDR3 protein: ASSTVQGNQPQH

V gene: TRBV5-8
J gene: TRBJ2-5
CDR3 protein: ASSGGRVVGETQY

V gene: TRBV5-1
J gene: TRBJ1-5
CDR3 protein: ASSLEGGFQPQH

V gene: TRBV4-2
J gene: TRBJ2-3
CDR3 protein: ASSHPSGVTDTQY

V gene: TRBV6-6
J gene: TRBJ1-2
CDR3 protein: ASSRTGNFEEGYT

V gene: TRBV5-1
J gene: TRBJ1-6
CDR3 protein: ASSLRQGTNSPLH

V gene: TRBV28
J gene: TRBJ2-2
CDR3 protein: ACLGGALGTGELF

V gene: TRBV10-2
J gene: TRBJ1-1
CDR3 protein: ASSELGRGVAF

V gene: TRBV7-2
J gene: TRBJ2-1
CDR3 protein: ASSTRGTSGSYNEQF

V gene: TRBV15
J gene: TRBJ2-3
CDR3 protein: ATSLRGTGRTDTQY

V gene: TRBV7-9
J gene: TRBJ1-2
CDR3 protein: ASSLTGVWDNYGYT

V gene: TRBV19
J gene: TRBJ1-2
CDR3 protein: ASSRRQRTNYGYT

V gene: TRBV2
J gene: TRBJ1-1
CDR3 protein: ASSGSGRGSTEAF

V gene: TRBV7-2
J gene: TRBJ2-5
CDR3 protein: ASSLQRGGETQY

V gene: TRBV18
J gene: TRBJ1-2
CDR3 protein: ASSGGQGARAGYT

V gene: TRBV25-1
J gene: TRBJ1-4
CDR3 protein: ASSASQVVREEKLF

V gene: TRBV19
J gene: TRBJ1-6
CDR3 protein: ASSIRERDNSPLH